The 7 T cell receptor beta chains reported below all come from one sample, sequenced in a study of cytomegalovirus exposure and HLA in healthy donors. PCR involved 60 Vbeta and 13 Jbeta primers. Clones were sequenced by immunoSEQ multiplex PCR, and TCRdb holds only the in-frame ones, with some missing. The sample holds 120,000 or so clones, roughly four fifths seen once. Input material: PBMCs. The receptors shown here come from a man in his forties in good health and CMV-seronegative.

The chain uses TRBV19 and TRBJ1-1, with 10 bases fitting TRBD1. The CDR3 totals 17 residues. Germline loops: CDR1 LNHDA, CDR2 SQIVND (reference sequence). The J segment lost 1 base and the V segment lost 5 bases, leaving 10 bases of the junction unmatched. In DNA form, the CDR3 reads TGTGCCAGTAGTCCTCGGGACAGGGGAATGAGGAACACTGAAGCTTTCTTT. Its protein product is CASSPRDRGMRNTEAFF.

The chain employs TRBV7-2 and TRBJ2-3; D is perhaps TRBD2 (5 bases). Trimming removed 5 bases from V and 4 bases from J, with 19 bases in between. The CDR3 is 16 residues long. The germline gives CDR1 SGHTA, CDR2 FQGNSA. DNA of the CDR3: TGTGCCAGCAGCCACTTAAGCGGCGCACGGTCAGATACGCAGTATTTT. Translation gives CASSHLSGARSDTQYF.

J is TRBJ2-7 and V is TRBV6-6; 7 bases fit TRBD2. The CDR3 is 13 amino acids. Germline values: CDR1 MNHNY, CDR2 SVGAGI (reference sequence). The V gene end was trimmed by 11 bases and the J gene end by 6 bases; junction bases not matched to a gene: 13. CDR3 DNA sequence: TGTGCCTCATCTGGGAGGGCAATGAGCGAGCAGTACTTC. Translating it yields CASSGRAMSEQYF.

This clone occurred a few times. The chain is built from TRBV7-9 and TRBJ2-5; TRBD2 agrees at 9 bases. CDR1 is SEHNR, CDR2 FQNEAQ, per germline (reference sequence). The V segment lost 4 bases and the J segment 2 bases; nucleotides outside the gene matches: 14. This CDR3 is 18 amino acids long. CDR3 loop: CASSSRLAAEKGQETQYF. The CDR3 nucleotides read TGTGCCAGCAGCTCAAGACTAGCGGCTGAAAAGGGACAAGAGACCCAGTACTTC. The whole variable domain, remainder taken from reference TRBV7-9 and TRBJ2-5, is DTGVSQNPRHKITKRGQNVTFRCDPISEHNRLYWYRQTLGQGPEFLTYFQNEAQLEKSRLLSDRFSAERPKGSFSTLEIQRTEQGDSAMYLCASSSRLAAEKGQETQYFGPGTRLLVL.

The chain recombines TRBV6-5 with TRBJ2-7; no reliable D call. The length of the CDR3 is 14 residues. Trimming took off 0 bases at V and 3 bases at J, with 9 bases between the two ends. Germline V gene sequence: CDR1 MNHEY, CDR2 SVGAGI. The CDR3 DNA sequence: TGTGCCAGCAGTTACTCGGCGGCGGACTACGAGCAGTACTTC. Translating it yields CASSYSAADYEQYF.

V is TRBV5-1 and J is TRBJ2-2; D possibly corresponds to TRBD1 (5 bases). Germline CDR1 reads SGHRS; CDR2 reads YFSETQ. The CDR3 runs to 14 residues. V dropped 2 bases and J dropped 9 bases, with 14 bases sitting between them. In nucleotides, the CDR3 is TGCGCCAGCAGCTTATCCAGGGCCAGCAGGGAGCTGTTTTTT. It is translated as CASSLSRASRELFF.

The rearrangement uses TRBV6-5 and TRBJ2-7; 7 bases are shared with TRBD2. This CDR3 region has 14 residues. After removal of 4 bases from V and 5 bases from J, the junction contained 8 bases not matched to a gene. Germline CDR1 MNHEY, CDR2 SVGAGI. CDR3 protein: CASSSGGGQNEQYF. In DNA form, the CDR3 reads TGTGCCAGCAGTTCCGGGGGAGGGCAGAACGAGCAGTACTTC.